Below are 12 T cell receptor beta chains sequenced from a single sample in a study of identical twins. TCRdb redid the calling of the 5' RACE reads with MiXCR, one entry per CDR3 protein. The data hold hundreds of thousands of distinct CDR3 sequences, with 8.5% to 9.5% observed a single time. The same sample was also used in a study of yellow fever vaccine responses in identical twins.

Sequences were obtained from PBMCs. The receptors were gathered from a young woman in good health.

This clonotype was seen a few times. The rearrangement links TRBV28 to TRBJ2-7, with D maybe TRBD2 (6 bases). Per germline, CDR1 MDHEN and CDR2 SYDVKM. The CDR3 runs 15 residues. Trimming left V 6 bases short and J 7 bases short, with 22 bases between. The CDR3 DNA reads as TGTGCCAGCAGCTTTCCCACCGGAGGGGCTAGGGAGCAGTACTTC. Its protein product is CASSFPTGGAREQYF.

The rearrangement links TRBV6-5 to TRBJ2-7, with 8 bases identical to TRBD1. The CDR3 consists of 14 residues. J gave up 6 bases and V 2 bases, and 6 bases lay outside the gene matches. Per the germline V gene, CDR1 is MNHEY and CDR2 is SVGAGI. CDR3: CASSYGTGGPEQYF. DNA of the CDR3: TGTGCCAGCAGTTACGGGACAGGAGGTCCCGAGCAGTACTTC.

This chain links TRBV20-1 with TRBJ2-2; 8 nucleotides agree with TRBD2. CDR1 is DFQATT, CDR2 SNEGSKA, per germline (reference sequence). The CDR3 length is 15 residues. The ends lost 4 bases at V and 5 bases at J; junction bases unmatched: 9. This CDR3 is CSATRGGRKTGELFF. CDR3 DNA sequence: TGCAGTGCTACCCGGGGGGGACGGAAGACCGGGGAGCTGTTTTTT.

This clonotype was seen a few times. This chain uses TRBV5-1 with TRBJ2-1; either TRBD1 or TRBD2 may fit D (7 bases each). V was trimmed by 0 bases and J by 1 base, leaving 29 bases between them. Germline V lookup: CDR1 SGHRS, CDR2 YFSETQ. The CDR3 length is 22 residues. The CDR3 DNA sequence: TGCGCCAGCAGCTTGGTGGGGGACAGACACAGTGCGGGGGCAATTTCCTACAATGAGCAGTTCTTC. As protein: CASSLVGDRHSAGAISYNEQFF.

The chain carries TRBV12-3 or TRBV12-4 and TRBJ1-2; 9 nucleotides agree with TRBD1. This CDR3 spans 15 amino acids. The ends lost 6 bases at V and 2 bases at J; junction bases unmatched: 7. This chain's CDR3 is CASRPTGQGNYGYTF. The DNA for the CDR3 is TGTGCCAGCAGACCAACCGGACAGGGGAACTATGGCTACACCTTC.

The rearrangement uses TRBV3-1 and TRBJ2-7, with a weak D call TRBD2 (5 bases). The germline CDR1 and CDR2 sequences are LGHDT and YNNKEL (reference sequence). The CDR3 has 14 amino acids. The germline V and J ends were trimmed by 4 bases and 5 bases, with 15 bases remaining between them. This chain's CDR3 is CASSPTRVMNEQYF. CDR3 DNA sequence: TGTGCCAGCAGCCCAACGAGGGTAATGAACGAGCAGTACTTC.

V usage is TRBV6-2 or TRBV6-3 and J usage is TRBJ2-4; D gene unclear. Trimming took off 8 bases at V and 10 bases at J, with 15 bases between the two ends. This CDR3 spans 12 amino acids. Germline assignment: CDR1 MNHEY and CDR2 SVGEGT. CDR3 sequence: CASGPRLDIQYF. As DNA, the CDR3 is TGTGCCAGCGGCCCAAGATTGGATATTCAGTACTTC.

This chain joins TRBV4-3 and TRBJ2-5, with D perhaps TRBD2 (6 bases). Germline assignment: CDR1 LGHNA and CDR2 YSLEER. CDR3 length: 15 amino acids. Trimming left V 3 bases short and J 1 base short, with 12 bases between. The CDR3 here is CASSQARGGQETQYF. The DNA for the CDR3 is TGCGCCAGCAGCCAGGCAAGGGGAGGCCAAGAGACCCAGTACTTC.

The CDR3, as DNA: TGCAGCGTTGTTTTGTGGGGGCGCACCGGGGAGCTGTTTTTT. Protein product: CSVVLWGRTGELFF. V is TRBV29-1 and J is TRBJ2-2; the D gene is possibly TRBD1 (6 bases). The CDR3 contains 14 residues. Germline CDR1 SQVTM, CDR2 ANQGSEA. V lost 4 bases, J lost 4 bases, and 13 bases lay in between.

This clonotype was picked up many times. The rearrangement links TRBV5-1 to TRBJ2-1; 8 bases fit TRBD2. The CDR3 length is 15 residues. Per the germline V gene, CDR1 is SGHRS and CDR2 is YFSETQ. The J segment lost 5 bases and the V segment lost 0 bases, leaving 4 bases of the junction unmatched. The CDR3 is CASSLAGRVNNEQFF. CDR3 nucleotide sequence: TGCGCCAGCAGCTTGGCCGGGAGGGTAAACAATGAGCAGTTCTTC.

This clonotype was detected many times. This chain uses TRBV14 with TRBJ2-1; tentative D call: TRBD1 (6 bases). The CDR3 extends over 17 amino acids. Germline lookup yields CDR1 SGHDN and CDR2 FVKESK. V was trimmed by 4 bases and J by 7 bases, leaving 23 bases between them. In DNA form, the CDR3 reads TGTGCCAGCAGCCGTTTAACAGGGACCCTTCGAGGGAATGAGCAGTTCTTC. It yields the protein CASSRLTGTLRGNEQFF.

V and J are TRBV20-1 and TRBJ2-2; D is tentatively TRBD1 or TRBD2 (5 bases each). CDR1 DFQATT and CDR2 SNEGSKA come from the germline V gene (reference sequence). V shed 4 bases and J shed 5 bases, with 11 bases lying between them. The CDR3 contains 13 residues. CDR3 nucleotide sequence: TGCAGTGCTATGGGACCGGCGACCGGGGAGCTGTTTTTT. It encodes CSAMGPATGELFF.